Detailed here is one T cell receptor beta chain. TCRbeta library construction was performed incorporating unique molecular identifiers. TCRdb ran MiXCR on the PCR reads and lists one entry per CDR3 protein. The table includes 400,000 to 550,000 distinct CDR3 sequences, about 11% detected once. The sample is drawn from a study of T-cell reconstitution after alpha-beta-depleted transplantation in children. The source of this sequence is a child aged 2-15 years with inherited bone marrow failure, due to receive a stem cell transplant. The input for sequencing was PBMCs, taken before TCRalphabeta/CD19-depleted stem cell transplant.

For the CDR3, the DNA is TGCAGCGTTGAAAGGACAGGGTGGACTGAAGCTTTCTTT. Its protein product is CSVERTGWTEAFF. The V and J genes are TRBV29-1 and TRBJ1-1; the match to TRBD1 covers 8 bases. Germline CDR1 reads SQVTM; CDR2 reads ANQGSEA. The CDR3 contains 13 residues. The junction had 4 bases not matched to a gene; V was cut back by 2 bases and J by 5 bases.